The clone carrying this T cell receptor beta chain has more than one count but fewer than ten. Antigen unknown. Amplified TCR beta CDR3 regions were obtained using RNA transcripts as template. RT-PCR in the first round used HTBI primers; a second-round multiplex PCR followed. One entry per CDR3 protein results from TCRdb running MiXCR on the multiplex PCR reads. The sample consists of 500,000 to 800,000 distinct CDR3 sequences, about 41% of them appearing once. The source of the sample is a study of Graves' ophthalmopathy and Graves' hyperthyroidism. Findings of the study overall: Forecasting of ophthalmopathy progression by the model achieved almost 71% sensitivity and around 72% specificity.

The V gene end was trimmed by 5 bases and the J gene end by 0 bases; junction bases not matched to a gene: 13. Germline-derived CDR1 and CDR2 are SEHNR and FQNEAQ (reference sequence). The length of the CDR3 is 18 residues. The V gene is TRBV7-9, the J gene TRBJ1-3, with 7 bases lining up with TRBD1. The sequence came from an adult man with Graves' ophthalmopathy. Sequenced: peripheral blood. CDR3: CASSTYRGPSTSGNTIYF. The CDR3 bases are TGTGCCAGCAGCACTTACAGGGGCCCCTCGACCTCTGGAAACACCATATATTTT.